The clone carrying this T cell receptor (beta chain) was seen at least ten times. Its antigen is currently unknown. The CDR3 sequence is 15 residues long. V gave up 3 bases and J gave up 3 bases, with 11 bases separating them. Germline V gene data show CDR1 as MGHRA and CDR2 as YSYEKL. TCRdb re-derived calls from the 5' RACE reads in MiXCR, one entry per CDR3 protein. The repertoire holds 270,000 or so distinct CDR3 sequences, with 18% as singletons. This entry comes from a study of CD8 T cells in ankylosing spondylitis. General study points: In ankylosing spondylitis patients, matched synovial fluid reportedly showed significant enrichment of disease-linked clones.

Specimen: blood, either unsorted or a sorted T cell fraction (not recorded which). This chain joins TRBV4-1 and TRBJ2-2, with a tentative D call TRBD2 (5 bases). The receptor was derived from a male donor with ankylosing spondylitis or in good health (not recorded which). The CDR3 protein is CASSHGVSYTGELFF. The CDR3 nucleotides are TGCGCCAGCAGCCACGGGGTGTCCTACACCGGGGAGCTGTTTTTT.